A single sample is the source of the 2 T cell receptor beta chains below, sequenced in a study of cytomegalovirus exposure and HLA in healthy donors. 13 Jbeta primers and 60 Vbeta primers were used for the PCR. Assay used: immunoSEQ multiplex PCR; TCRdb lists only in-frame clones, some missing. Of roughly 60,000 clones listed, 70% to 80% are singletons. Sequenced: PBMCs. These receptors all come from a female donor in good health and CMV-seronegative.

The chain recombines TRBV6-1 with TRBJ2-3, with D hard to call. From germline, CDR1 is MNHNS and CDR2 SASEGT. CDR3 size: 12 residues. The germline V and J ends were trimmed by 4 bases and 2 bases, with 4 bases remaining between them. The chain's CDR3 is CASSASTDTQYF. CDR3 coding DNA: TGTGCCAGCAGTGCGTCCACAGATACGCAGTATTTT.

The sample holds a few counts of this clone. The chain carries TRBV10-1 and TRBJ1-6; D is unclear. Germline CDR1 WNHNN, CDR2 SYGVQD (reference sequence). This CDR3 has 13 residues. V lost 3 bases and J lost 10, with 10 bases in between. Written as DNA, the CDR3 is TGCGCCAGCAGTGACGAGGTAGAGTCACCCCTCCACTTT. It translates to CASSDEVESPLHF.